This TCR beta chain was sequenced for a study of regulatory T cells in long-lasting Graves disease. This sample's time point: newly diagnosed GD, antithyroid drugs for less than 3 months. RNA extracted from PBMCs served as the sequencing template. Construction of TCR beta libraries relied on iRepertoire HTBI primers and on Arm-PCR targeting CDR3 regions. TCRdb re-called the multiplex PCR reads through MiXCR, storing one row per CDR3 protein. The sample has fewer than 450,000 distinct CDR3 sequences, approximately 15% seen once. This clonotype was seen repeatedly, ten times or more. CDR1 and CDR2 from the germline V gene are LGHNA and YSLEER. V was cut by 1 base and J by 5 bases, with 11 bases left in between. CDR3 length equals 14 residues. These data also formed part of another study, on T cells in Graves' hyperthyroidism and ophthalmopathy. That work adds: HTBI primers were the set used in a first-round RT-PCR of the TCR CDR3.

The specimen was peripheral blood mononuclear cells (PBMCs), collected at new diagnosis, from a patient treated with antithyroid drugs. The clonotype originates from a woman aged 35 to 49 with Graves disease. This chain uses TRBV4-3 with TRBJ2-5; no clear D gene. The CDR3 nucleotides are TGCGCCAGCAGCCAAGTCCGGGCGGTGGAGACCCAGTACTTC. This encodes CASSQVRAVETQYF.